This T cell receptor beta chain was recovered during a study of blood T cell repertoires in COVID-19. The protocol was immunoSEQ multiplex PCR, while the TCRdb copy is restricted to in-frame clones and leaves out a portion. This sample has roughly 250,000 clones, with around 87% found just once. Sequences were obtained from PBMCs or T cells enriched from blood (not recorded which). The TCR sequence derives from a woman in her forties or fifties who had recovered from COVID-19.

The CDR3 protein is CASSFMGLAKNIQYF. The DNA of the CDR3 is TGTGCCAGCAGCTTCATGGGACTAGCCAAAAACATTCAGTACTTC. The chain links TRBV5-4 to TRBJ2-4; tentative D call: TRBD2 (6 bases). CDR3 length: 15 residues. V was trimmed by 2 bases and J by 0 bases, leaving 9 bases between them. Looked up from germline, CDR1 is SGHNT and CDR2 is YYREEE (reference sequence).